Listed here is a single T cell receptor (beta chain). Its antigen is currently unknown. Assay used: immunoSEQ multiplex PCR; TCRdb lists only in-frame clones, some missing. This table lists 7,500 to 10,000 clones. Germline values: CDR1 LGHNA, CDR2 YSLEER. CDR3 length: 15 amino acids. No DNA is listed. These data come from a study of synovial regulatory T cells in juvenile arthritis. Study overall: More than 5 patients were on methotrexate and a few were untreated.

Study results and limitations: iaTreg cells shared more CDR3 sequences with synovial Tregs than other blood Tregs did. iaTreg TCR repertoires were largely private across patients and partially overlapped synovial Teff and blood CPL. Blood Treg cells that were inflammation-associated showed lower TCR diversity than other blood Treg cells.

This clonotype was sampled from a donor aged 2-30 years with juvenile idiopathic arthritis. Input material: Treg cells from blood. Subset of the sample: remaining (HLA-DR-negative) circulating blood Treg cells. The chain employs TRBV4-3 and TRBJ2-7. The CDR3 here is CASSQWAGSIREQYF.